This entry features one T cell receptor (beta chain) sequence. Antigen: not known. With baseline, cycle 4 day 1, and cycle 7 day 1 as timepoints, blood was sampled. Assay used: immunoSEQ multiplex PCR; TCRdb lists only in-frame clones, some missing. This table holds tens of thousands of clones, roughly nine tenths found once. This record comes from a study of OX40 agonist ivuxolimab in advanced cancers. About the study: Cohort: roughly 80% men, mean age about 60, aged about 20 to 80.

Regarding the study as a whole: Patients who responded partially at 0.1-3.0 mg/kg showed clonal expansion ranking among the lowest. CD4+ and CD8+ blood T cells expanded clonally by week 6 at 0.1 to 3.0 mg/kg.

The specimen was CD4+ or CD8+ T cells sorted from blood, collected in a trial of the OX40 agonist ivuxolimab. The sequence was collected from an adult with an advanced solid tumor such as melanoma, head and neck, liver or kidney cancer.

The CDR3, as DNA: TGTGCCAGCAGGGACTACAATGAGCAGTTCTTC. As protein: CASRDYNEQFF. The genes are TRBV2 and TRBJ2-1; D is undetermined. Germline V CDR1 and CDR2: SNHLY, FYNNEI. The ends were cut back, 6 bases at V and 3 bases at J, with 3 bases in the middle. The CDR3 has 11 residues.